These 3 T cell receptor beta chains share one sample of origin, sequenced in a study of shared clonotypes between healthy human individuals. The naive CD8 population came from CD45RO-negative cells selected for CCR7, without terminally differentiated effector memory CD45RA+ cells. Data came from immunoSEQ multiplex PCR; TCRdb stores just in-frame clones and leaves some out. The data show a few million clones, 90% to 95% seen once. Sequencing was done on a sample of naive CD8+ T cells from PBMCs. Receptors were obtained from a man aged 18 to 29 in good health. Some clones in this sample may be carry-over from other donors' samples.

The V and J genes are TRBV7-9 and TRBJ2-7; 8 bases agree with TRBD1. The CDR3 has 16 residues. V lost 1 base and J lost 4; bases outside the gene matches: 9. Germline loops: CDR1 SEHNR, CDR2 FQNEAQ (reference sequence). CDR3 protein: CASSLESAGGSYEQYF. The CDR3 region has the DNA TGTGCCAGCAGCTTAGAGTCGGCAGGGGGCTCTTACGAGCAGTACTTC.

The CDR3 DNA is TGTGCCAGCAGTGCCCTTTCCGGGAACCCCTACGAGCAGTACTTC. It encodes CASSALSGNPYEQYF. The J gene is TRBJ2-7, the V gene TRBV2; possible D gene TRBD2, 5 bases. The CDR3 sequence is 15 residues long. V lost 4 bases and J 2 bases, leaving 15 bases between the germline ends. Germline V gives CDR1 SNHLY, CDR2 FYNNEI.

Comments on this clone: The identical CDR3 is also encoded by other nucleotide sequences in the sample. V gene TRBV5-1 combines with J gene TRBJ2-7, with 7 bases aligning to TRBD2. With V trimmed by 0 bases and J by 2 bases, 5 bases remained unmatched. CDR3 length: 15 amino acids. CDR1 is SGHRS, CDR2 YFSETQ, per germline. The CDR3 sequence is CASSLAASGTYEQYF. In nucleotides, the CDR3 is TGCGCCAGCAGCTTGGCGGCTAGCGGCACCTACGAGCAGTACTTC.